One T cell receptor beta chain is described in this entry. Antigen specificity is unknown. Other DNA sequences of this sample code for an identical CDR3. Assay used: immunoSEQ multiplex PCR; TCRdb lists only in-frame clones, some missing. The profile covers fewer than 30,000 clones, with nearly 90% appearing a single time and about 2.9% taken by the ten largest. V lost 6 bases, J lost 7 bases, and 14 bases stayed unmatched. Germline CDR1 LNHDA, CDR2 SQIVND (reference sequence). The CDR3 runs 17 residues. The sample originates from a study of glioma-infiltrating T cells after dendritic cell vaccination. General observations from the study: Higher pretreatment TIL content predicted longer progression-free time and survival.

Time point here: after dendritic cell vaccination, including at tumor progression/relapse. No glioblastoma patient carried an isocitrate dehydrogenase mutation. PBMC were collected before vaccination, two weeks after the third vaccination, and at progression. The sequence was collected from a human donor with glioblastoma. The chain combines TRBV19 with TRBJ1-6; TRBD1 matches 8 bases. The sequencing here drew on blood, taken after dendritic cell vaccination. This CDR3 reads CASSPGTGGPTNSPLHF. CDR3 DNA sequence: TGTGCCAGTAGCCCGGGGACAGGAGGCCCGACCAATTCACCCCTCCACTTT.